This T cell receptor (beta chain) was sequenced for a study of regulatory T cells in long-lasting Graves disease. V lost 2 bases to trimming and J lost 4 bases; unmatched junction nucleotides: 3. Germline V CDR1 and CDR2: DFQATT, SNEGSKA (reference sequence). CDR3 length: 13 residues. Building the TCR beta libraries relied on iRepertoire HTBI primers, and CDR3 regions underwent Arm-PCR. TCRdb itself ran the multiplex PCR reads through MiXCR, one entry per CDR3 protein. In the table there are 450,000 or so distinct CDR3 sequences, 20% to 25% of which are singletons. There are many counts of this clonotype. The sample's time point: persistent/refractory GD, antithyroid drugs over 5 years with positive TRAb. RNA isolated from PBMCs was used to make the TCR library.

The sequences come from peripheral blood mononuclear cells (PBMCs), collected when the disease was refractory, from a patient treated with antithyroid drugs. This clonotype was obtained from a female donor with Graves disease. The chain joins TRBV20-1 to TRBJ1-1, with 8 bases identical to TRBD1. The CDR3 DNA reads as TGCAGTGCTAGACAGGGGGCGCGCACTGAAGCTTTCTTT. Translation gives CSARQGARTEAFF.